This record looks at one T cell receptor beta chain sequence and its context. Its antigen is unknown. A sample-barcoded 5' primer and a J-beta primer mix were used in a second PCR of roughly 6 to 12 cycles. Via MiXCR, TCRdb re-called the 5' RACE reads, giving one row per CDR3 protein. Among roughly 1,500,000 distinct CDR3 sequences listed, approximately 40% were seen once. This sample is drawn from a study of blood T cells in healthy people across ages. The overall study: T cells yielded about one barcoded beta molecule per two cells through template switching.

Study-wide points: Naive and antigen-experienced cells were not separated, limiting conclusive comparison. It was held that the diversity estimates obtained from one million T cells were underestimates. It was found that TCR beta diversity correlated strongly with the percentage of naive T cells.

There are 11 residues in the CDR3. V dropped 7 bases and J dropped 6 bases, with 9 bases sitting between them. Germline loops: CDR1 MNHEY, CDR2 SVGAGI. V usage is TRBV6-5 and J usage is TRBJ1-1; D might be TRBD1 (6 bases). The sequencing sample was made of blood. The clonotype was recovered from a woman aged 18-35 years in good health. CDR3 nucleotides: TGTGCCAGCAACACAGGGCCTGAAGCTTTCTTT. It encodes CASNTGPEAFF.